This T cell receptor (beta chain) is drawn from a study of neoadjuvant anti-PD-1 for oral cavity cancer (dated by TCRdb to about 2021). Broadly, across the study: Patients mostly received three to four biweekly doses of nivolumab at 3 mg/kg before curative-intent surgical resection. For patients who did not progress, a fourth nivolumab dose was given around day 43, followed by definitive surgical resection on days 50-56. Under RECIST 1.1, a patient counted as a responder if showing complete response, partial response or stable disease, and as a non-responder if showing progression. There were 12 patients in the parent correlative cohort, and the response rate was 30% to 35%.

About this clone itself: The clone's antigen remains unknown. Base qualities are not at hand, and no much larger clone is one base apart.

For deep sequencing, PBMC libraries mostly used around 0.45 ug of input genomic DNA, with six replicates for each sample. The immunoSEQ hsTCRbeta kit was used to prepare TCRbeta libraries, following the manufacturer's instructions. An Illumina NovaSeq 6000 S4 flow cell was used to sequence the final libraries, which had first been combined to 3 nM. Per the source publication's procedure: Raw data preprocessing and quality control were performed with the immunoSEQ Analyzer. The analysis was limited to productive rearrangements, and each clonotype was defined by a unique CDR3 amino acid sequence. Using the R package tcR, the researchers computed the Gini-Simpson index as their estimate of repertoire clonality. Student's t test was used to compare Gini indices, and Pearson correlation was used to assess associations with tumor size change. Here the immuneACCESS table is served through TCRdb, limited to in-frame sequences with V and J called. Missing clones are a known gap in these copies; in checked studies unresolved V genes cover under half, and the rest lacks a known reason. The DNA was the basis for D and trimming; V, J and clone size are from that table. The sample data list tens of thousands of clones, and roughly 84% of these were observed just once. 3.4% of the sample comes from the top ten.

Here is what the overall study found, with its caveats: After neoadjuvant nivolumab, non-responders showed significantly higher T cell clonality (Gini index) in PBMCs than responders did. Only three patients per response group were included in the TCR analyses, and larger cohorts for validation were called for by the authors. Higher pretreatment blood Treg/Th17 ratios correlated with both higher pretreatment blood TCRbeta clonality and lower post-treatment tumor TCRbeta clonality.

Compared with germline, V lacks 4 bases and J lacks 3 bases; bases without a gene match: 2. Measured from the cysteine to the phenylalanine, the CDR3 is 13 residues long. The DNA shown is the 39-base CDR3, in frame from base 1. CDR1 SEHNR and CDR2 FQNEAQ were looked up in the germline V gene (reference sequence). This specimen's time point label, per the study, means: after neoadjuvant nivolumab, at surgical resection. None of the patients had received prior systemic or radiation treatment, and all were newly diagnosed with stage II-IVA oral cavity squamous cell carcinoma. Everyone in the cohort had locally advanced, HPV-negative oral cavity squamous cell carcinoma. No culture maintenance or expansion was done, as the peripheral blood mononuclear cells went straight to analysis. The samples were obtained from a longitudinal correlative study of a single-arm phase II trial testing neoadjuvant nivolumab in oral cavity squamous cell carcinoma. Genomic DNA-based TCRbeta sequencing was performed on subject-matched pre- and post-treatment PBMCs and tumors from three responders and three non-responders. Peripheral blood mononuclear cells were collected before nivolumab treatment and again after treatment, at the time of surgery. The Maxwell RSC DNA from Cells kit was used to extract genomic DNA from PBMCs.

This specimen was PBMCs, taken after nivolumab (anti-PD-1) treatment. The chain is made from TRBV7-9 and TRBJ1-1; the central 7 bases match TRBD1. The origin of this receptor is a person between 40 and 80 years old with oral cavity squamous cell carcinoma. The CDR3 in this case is CASSSGQDTEAFF. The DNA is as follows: TGTGCCAGCAGCTCTGGACAGGACACTGAAGCTTTCTTT.